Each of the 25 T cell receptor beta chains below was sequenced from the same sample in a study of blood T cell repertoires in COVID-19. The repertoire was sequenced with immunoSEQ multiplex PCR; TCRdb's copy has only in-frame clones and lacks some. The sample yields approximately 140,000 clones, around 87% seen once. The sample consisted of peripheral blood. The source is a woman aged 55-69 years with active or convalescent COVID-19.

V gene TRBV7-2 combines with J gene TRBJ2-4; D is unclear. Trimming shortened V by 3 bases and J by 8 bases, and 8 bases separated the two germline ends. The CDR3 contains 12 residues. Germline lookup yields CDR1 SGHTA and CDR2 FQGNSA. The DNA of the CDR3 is TGTGCCAGCAGCTTGTACTCTGACATTCAGTACTTC. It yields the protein CASSLYSDIQYF.

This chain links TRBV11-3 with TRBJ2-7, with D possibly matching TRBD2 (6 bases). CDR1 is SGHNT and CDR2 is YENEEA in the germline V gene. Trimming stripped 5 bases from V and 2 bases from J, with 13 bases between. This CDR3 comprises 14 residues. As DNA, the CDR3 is TGTGCCAGCAGCGATCGCGGGGCCCCCTACGAGCAGTACTTC. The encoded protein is CASSDRGAPYEQYF.

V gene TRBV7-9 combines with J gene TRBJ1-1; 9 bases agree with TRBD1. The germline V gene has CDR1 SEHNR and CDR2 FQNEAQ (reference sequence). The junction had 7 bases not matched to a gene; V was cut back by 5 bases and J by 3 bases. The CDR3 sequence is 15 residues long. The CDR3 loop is CASSGSGTGHTEAFF. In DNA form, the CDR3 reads TGTGCCAGCAGCGGGTCCGGGACAGGGCACACTGAAGCTTTCTTT.

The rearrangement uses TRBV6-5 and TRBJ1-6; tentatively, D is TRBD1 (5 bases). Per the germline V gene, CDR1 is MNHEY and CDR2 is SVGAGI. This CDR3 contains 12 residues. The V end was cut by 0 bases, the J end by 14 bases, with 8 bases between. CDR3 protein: CASSYSPGTLHF. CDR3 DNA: TGTGCCAGCAGTTACTCGCCAGGGACCCTCCACTTT.

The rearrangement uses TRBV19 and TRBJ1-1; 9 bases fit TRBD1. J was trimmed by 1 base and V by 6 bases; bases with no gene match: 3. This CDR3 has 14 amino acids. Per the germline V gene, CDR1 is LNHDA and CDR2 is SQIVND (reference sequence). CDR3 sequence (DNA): TGTGCCAGTAGGGCGGGACAGGGGAACACTGAAGCTTTCTTT. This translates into CASRAGQGNTEAFF.

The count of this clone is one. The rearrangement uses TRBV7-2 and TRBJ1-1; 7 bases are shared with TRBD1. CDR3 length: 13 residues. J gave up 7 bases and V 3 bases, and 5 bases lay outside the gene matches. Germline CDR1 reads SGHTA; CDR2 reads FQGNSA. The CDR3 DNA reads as TGTGCCAGCAGCTTCAGGACAGGTAATGAAGCTTTCTTT. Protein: CASSFRTGNEAFF. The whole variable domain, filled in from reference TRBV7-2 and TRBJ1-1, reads GAGVSQSPSNKVTEKGKDVELRCDPISGHTALYWYRQSLGQGLEFLIYFQGNSAPDKSGLPSDRFSAERTGGSVSTLTIQRTQQEDSAVYLCASSFRTGNEAFFGQGTRLTVV.

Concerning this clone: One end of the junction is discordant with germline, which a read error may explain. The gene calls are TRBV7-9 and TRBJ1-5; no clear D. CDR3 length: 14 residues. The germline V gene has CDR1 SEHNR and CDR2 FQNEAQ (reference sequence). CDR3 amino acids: CASSIAGSHQPQHF. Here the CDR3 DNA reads TGTGCCAGCAGCATAGCGGGGAGTCATCAGCCCCAGCATTTT.

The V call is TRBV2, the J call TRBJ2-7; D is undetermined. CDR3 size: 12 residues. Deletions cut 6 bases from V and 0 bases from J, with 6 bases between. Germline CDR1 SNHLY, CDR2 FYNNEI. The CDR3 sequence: CASRGDSYEQYF. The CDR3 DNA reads TGTGCCAGCAGGGGCGACTCCTACGAGCAGTACTTC.

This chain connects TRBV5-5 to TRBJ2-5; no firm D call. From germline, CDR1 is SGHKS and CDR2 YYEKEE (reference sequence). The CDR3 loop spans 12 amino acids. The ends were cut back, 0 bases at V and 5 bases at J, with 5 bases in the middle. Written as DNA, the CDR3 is TGTGCCAGCAGCTTGGTTGAGGAGACCCAGTACTTC. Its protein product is CASSLVEETQYF.

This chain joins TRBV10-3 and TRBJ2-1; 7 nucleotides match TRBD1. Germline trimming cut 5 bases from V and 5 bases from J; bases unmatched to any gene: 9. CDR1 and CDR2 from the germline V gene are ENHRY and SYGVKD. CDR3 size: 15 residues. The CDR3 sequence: CAISLNRGEDNEQFF. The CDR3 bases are TGTGCCATCAGTCTGAACAGGGGAGAGGACAATGAGCAGTTCTTC.

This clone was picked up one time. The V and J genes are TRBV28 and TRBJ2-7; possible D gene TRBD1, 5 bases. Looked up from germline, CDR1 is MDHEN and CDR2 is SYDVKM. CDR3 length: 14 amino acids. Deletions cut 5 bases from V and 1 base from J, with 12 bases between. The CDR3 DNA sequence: TGTGCCAGCAGTGATCATACAGGTTCCTACGAGCAGTACTTC. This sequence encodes CASSDHTGSYEQYF. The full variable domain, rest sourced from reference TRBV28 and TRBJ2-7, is DVKVTQSSRYLVKRTGEKVFLECVQDMDHENMFWYRQDPGLGLRLIYFSYDVKMKEKGDIPEGYSVSREKKERFSLILESASTNQTSMYLCASSDHTGSYEQYFGPGTRLTVT.

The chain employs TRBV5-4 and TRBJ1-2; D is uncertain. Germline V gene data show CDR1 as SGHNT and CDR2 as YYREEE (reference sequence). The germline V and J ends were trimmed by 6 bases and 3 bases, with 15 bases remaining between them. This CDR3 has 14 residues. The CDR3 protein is CASTLITGYYGYTF. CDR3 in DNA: TGTGCCAGCACCCTGATAACGGGGTACTATGGCTACACCTTC.

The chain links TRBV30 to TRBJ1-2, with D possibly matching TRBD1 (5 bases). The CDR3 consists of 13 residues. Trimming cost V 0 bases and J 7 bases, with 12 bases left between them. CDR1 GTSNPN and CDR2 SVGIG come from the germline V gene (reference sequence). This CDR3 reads CAWSVQVTAGYTF. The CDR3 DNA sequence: TGTGCCTGGAGTGTACAGGTGACGGCTGGCTACACCTTC.

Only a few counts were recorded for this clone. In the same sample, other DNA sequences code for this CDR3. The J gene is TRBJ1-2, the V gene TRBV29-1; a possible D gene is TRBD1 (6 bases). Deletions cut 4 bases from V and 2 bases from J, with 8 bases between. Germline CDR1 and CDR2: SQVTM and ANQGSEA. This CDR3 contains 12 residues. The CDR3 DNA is TGCAGCGTTGGGGGGCTGAACTATGGCTACACCTTC. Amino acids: CSVGGLNYGYTF. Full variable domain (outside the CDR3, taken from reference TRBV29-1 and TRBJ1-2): SAVISQKPSRDICQRGTSLTIQCQVDSQVTMMFWYRQQPGQSLTLIATANQGSEATYESGFVIDKFPISRPNLTFSTLTVSNMSPEDSSIYLCSVGGLNYGYTFGSGTRLTVV.

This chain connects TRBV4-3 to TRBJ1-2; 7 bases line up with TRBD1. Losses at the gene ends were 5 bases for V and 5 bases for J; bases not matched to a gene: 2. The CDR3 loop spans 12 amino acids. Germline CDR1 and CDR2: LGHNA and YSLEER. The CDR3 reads CASSGTDYGYTF. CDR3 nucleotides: TGCGCCAGCAGCGGGACAGATTATGGCTACACCTTC.

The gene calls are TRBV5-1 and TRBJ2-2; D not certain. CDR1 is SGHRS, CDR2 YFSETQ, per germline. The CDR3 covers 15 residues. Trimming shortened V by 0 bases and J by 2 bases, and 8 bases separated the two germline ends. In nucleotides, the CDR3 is TGCGCCAGCAGCTTGGATGTCTCCAACACCGGGGAGCTGTTTTTT. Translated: CASSLDVSNTGELFF.

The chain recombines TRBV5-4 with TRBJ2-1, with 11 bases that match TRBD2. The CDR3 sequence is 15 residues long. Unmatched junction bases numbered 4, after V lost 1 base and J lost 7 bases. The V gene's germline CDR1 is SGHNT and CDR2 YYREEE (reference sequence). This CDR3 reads CASSLLAGGVNEQFF. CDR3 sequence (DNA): TGTGCCAGCAGCTTGCTAGCGGGGGGAGTGAATGAGCAGTTCTTC.

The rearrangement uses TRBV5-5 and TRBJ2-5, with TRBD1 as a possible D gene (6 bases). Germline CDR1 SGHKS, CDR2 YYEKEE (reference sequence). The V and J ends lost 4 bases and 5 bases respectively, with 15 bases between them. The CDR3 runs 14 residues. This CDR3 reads CASSSRGWVETQYF. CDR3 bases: TGTGCCAGCAGCAGCAGGGGATGGGTGGAGACCCAGTACTTC. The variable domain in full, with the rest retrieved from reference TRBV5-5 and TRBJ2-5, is DAGVTQSPTHLIKTRGQQVTLRCSPISGHKSVSWYQQVLGQGPQFIFQYYEKEERGRGNFPDRFSARQFPNYSSELNVNALLLGDSALYLCASSSRGWVETQYFGPGTRLLVL.

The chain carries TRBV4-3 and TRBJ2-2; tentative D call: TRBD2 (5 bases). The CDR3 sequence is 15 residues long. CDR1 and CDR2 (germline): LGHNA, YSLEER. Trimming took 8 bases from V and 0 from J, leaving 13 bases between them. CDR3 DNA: TGCGCCAGCCGACGGGAACTAGCGAACACCGGGGAGCTGTTTTTT. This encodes CASRRELANTGELFF.

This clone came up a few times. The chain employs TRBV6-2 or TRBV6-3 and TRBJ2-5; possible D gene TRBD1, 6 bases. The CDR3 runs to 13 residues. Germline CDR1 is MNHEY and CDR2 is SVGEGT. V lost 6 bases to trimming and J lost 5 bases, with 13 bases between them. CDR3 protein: CASSPGTIETQYF. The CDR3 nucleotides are TGTGCCAGCAGCCCCGGGACAATTGAGACCCAGTACTTC.

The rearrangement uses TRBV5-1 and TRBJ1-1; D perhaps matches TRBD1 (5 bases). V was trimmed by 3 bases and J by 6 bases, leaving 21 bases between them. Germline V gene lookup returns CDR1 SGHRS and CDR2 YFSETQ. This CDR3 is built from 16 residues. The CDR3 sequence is CASSWARAGLTSEAFF. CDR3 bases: TGCGCCAGCAGCTGGGCTCGGGCAGGGTTGACGTCTGAAGCTTTCTTT.

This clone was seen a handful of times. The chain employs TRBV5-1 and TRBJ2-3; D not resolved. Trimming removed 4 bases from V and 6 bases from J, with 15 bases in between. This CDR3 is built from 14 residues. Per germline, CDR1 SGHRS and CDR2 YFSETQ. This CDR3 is CASSPTLGRDTQYF. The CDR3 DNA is TGCGCCAGCAGCCCCACCCTGGGCCGGGATACGCAGTATTTT.

The CDR3 sequence is CASSMSQRGYEKLFF. In DNA form, the CDR3 reads TGTGCCAGTAGTATGTCCCAGCGCGGATATGAAAAACTGTTTTTT. The chain is built from TRBV19 and TRBJ1-4; D not resolved. Trimming removed 3 bases from V and 6 bases from J, with 14 bases in between. The CDR3 runs 15 residues. CDR1 is LNHDA, CDR2 SQIVND, per germline (reference sequence).

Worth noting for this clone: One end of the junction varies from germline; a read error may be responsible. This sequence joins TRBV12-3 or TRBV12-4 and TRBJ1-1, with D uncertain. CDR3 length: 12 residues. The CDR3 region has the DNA TGTGCCAGCAGTTTAGCGAACATTGAAGCTTTCTTT. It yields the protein CASSLANIEAFF.

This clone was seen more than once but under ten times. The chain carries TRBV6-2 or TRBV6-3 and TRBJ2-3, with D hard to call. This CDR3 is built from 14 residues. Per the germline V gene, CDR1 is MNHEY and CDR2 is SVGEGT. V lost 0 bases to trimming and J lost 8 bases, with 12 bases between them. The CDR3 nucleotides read TGTGCCAGCAGTTACTCGGCAGTTCAAGTTACGCAGTATTTT. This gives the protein CASSYSAVQVTQYF.